Following are 8 T cell receptor beta chains from one sample sequenced in a study of control samples from healthy donors and cancer patients (TCRdb year 2020). The library was made by the immunoSEQ multiplex PCR assay. TCRdb limited this immuneACCESS table to in-frame rearrangements with V and J called. A share of clones is missing; checked studies link under half to unresolved V genes, and the rest is unexplained. The sample table holds over 55,000 clones, of which under 95% were seen once. Around 1% of the sample lies in the top ten. Material: PBMCs. The receptors were gathered from a man aged 30-40 years with colorectal cancer.

This clone was detected once. V gene TRBV10-1 combines with J gene TRBJ2-3; 11 bases fit TRBD2. Germline CDR1 reads WNHNN; CDR2 reads SYGVQD (reference sequence). The CDR3 is made up of 19 amino acids. After removal of 0 bases from V and 1 base from J, the junction contained 9 bases not matched to a gene. The CDR3 DNA sequence: TGCGCCAGCAGTGAGTCAGGTAGCGGGGGGGCCGGTGGCACAGATACGCAGTATTTT. Translated, it gives CASSESGSGGAGGTDTQYF.

V and J are TRBV19 and TRBJ1-4; D may be TRBD1 (6 bases). Germline CDR1 reads LNHDA; CDR2 reads SQIVND (reference sequence). The CDR3 contains 13 residues. V dropped 7 bases and J dropped 8 bases, with 14 bases sitting between them. CDR3 nucleotide sequence: TGTGCCAGTACGGGGACATTTGAGGAAAAACTGTTTTTT. Residues: CASTGTFEEKLFF.

The chain carries TRBV24-1 and TRBJ2-3; D may be TRBD1 or TRBD2 (5 bases each). Trimming left V 4 bases short and J 0 bases short, with 10 bases between. CDR3 length: 15 amino acids. The V gene's germline CDR1 is KGHDR and CDR2 SFDVKD. The CDR3 DNA sequence: TGTGCCACCAGTGAGTATGGGACCAGCACAGATACGCAGTATTTT. It codes for CATSEYGTSTDTQYF.

V is TRBV5-1 and J is TRBJ1-1, with 9 bases that match TRBD1. V shed 2 bases and J 0 bases; nucleotides not matched to a gene: 5. The CDR3 consists of 16 residues. The germline V gene has CDR1 SGHRS and CDR2 YFSETQ. The CDR3 DNA reads as TGCGCCAGCAGCTTACAGGGGGCCTGGATGAACACTGAAGCTTTCTTT. Its protein is CASSLQGAWMNTEAFF.

This sequence joins TRBV6-4 and TRBJ2-2; 7 nucleotides align to TRBD2. Per the germline V gene, CDR1 is MRHNA and CDR2 is SNTAGT. V gave up 4 bases and J gave up 4 bases; unmatched junction bases: 0. The CDR3 has 13 residues. CDR3 DNA: TGTGCCAGCAGTGGGACTAGCACCGGGGAGCTGTTTTTT. Translated, it gives CASSGTSTGELFF.

In this sample, this clone turned up a few times. The V gene is TRBV10-3, the J gene TRBJ2-3; D unclear. Trimming took 3 bases from V and 0 from J, leaving 10 bases between them. Germline CDR1 and CDR2: ENHRY and SYGVKD. This CDR3 has 15 amino acids. In DNA form, the CDR3 reads TGTGCCATCAGTGAAGGGCAGGCCAGCACAGATACGCAGTATTTT. Its protein is CAISEGQASTDTQYF.

The CDR3 region has the DNA TGTGCCAGCAGCCAAGTCCGGGACAGGGGGCGTCATGGCTACACCTTC. Encoded protein: CASSQVRDRGRHGYTF. The chain uses TRBV11-2 and TRBJ1-2; TRBD1 matches at 12 bases. V trimming: 5 bases; J trimming: 6 bases; junction bases outside the gene matches: 10. The germline V gene encodes CDR1 SGHAT and CDR2 FQNNGV. The CDR3 totals 16 residues.

The chain has TRBV29-1 and TRBJ1-4; 7 bases map to TRBD1. V lost 5 bases, J lost 0 bases, and 3 bases stayed unmatched. Germline V lookup: CDR1 SQVTM, CDR2 ANQGSEA. The CDR3 runs 14 residues. CDR3 nucleotide sequence: TGCAGCGTTTCCGGGACAGCAACTAATGAAAAACTGTTTTTT. Translated, it gives CSVSGTATNEKLFF.